Reported below is one TCR beta chain. Its target is unknown. Both about-4-week and about-12-week second-dose recipients were combined. Germline assignment: CDR1 WSHSY and CDR2 SAAADI. The CDR3 loop spans 15 amino acids. V gave up 0 bases and J gave up 2 bases, with 10 bases separating them. This specimen comes from a study of T cell responses to AZD1222 COVID-19 vaccine. Study-level findings and limits: Sampling captured repertoires only after the peak T cell response. Vaccine-associated CD4 TCRs ranged over spike, dominating at 160-218 and 743-854. Spike-specific TCR breadth and depth grew following two AZD1222 doses.

Measured with immunoSEQ multiplex PCR; TCRdb has only the in-frame clones, and not every one. The sample includes approximately 150,000 clones, approximately 90% of them seen just once. The specimen comprised peripheral blood, sampled 28 days after the second AZD1222 dose. The chain carries TRBV10-2 and TRBJ1-2; D uncertain. This TCR derives from an adult who received the AZD1222 COVID-19 vaccine. The CDR3 is CASSESYGENYGYTF. CDR3 DNA sequence: TGCGCCAGCAGTGAGTCGTATGGTGAGAACTATGGCTACACCTTC.